This record concerns one T cell receptor (beta chain) sequence. Its antigen is currently not known. Within one base of it there is no much larger clone, and no base qualities were kept. The donors were 40 or so Caucasian individuals from Russia, aged roughly 6 to 100 years, who were systemically healthy. Roughly 10 milliliters of peripheral blood were collected from each donor into EDTA-treated Vacutainer tubes. Ficoll-Paque density-gradient centrifugation was used to isolate PBMCs, with at least 6.5 million per sample. Trizol reagent was used to extract total RNA from the PBMCs, yielding at least 5 micrograms per sample. For every donor, an aliquot of PBMCs went through flow cytometry to measure the percentages of naive CD45RAhigh/CD27high T cells. This sample was taken from a study of blood T cells in healthy people across ages (dated by TCRdb to about 2015). Background for the entire study: In model experiments, roughly one uniquely barcoded TCR beta cDNA molecule per two T cells was captured by template switching. Age-related changes in TCR beta repertoire diversity were measured in the study by deep sequencing normalized with unique cDNA molecular identifiers. The donors were split into four age groups: young (average around 16 years), middle-aged (roughly 40), aged (more than 60) and long-lived (about 82). For two donors (one aged 18 to 29 and one aged 80 or older), the study analyzed two additional independent replicas of 1 million unique cDNA reads from the same blood draw. The paper as a whole reports these results and caveats: As age increased, observed TCR beta diversity per million T cells dropped in a roughly linear way, and a significant reduction was already evident by age around 41. Observed TCR beta diversity correlated strongly with the percentage of naive T cells measured by flow cytometry. Estimates of total diversity based on one million sequenced T cells were regarded as lower bounds and as underestimates. Conclusive comparison of naive and antigen-experienced compartments was prevented by the profiling of bulk unsorted PBMCs. Because the CMV infection status of the donors was unknown, age-related changes in expanded clonotypes may potentially have been confounded. Compared with the aged group, the long-lived group had more naive CD4+ T cells, fewer expanded clones and increased TCR diversity, suggesting age selection.

The method was 5' RACE. Sequenced on an Illumina HiSeq 2500. The second PCR ran for roughly 6 to 11 cycles and used a J-beta primer mix along with a sample-barcoded 5' primer. A template-switch 5' adaptor carrying 12 random nucleotides introduced a unique molecular identifier onto each TCR beta cDNA molecule. At least 2.5 million CDR3-containing paired-end reads were obtained from each sample. First-strand cDNA was synthesized from all RNA with the Mint cDNA synthesis kit, primed by a TRBC-specific oligonucleotide. All cDNA was treated with uracil-DNA glycosylase and then went through a first 18-cycle PCR with the universal primers M1SS and BC2_uni_R. As for the original processing: For normalization, 1 million high-quality reads, each with a distinct molecular identifier, were randomly selected from each sample. Instead of being binned into consensus sequences, reads with shared molecular identifiers were discarded. CDR3 identification, clonotype clustering and error correction used MiTCR with a Q25 quality threshold and the strictest error-elimination algorithm. Lower-bound total TCR beta diversity was estimated with a nonparametric unseen species model using Euler transformation. TCRdb's own reprocessing of the public reads used fastp at Q25 and MiXCR and kept productive beta chains. Each CDR3 protein gets just one entry, which takes the most common genes and DNA from the rows behind it. The V and J calls here are based on TCRdb, not the publication. Within this sample are about 1 million distinct CDR3 sequences, with about 25% of them counted one time only. The top ten clonotypes cover approximately 0.7% of the sample.

The junction shows trimming of 3 bases on V and 2 bases on J, plus 11 bases between the germline ends. The CDR3, from cysteine to phenylalanine, totals 14 residues. Kept here is only the CDR3 DNA, which spans 42 bases and is read in frame from base 1. The germline V gene provides CDR1 LGHNA and CDR2 YNFKEQ. The data also belong to a second study, concerning T cells of mothers and their children. As the second paper documents: Nine systemically healthy Caucasian individuals, comprising three mothers and their six children, were included as donors. cDNA synthesis consumed the entire amount of extracted RNA, loaded at around 1.4 ug RNA in each 15 ul reaction. In the second PCR, sample barcodes and 2-4 random nucleotides were introduced via the M1S primer. Over 8 million TCR beta CDR3 reads came from each mother, compared with about 3.2 million reads from each child. TCR recombination output is similarly shaped by thymic selection in related and unrelated pairs, with a minor effect exerted by inherited differences. Normalized repertoire overlap was always slightly but never significantly higher in related than unrelated mother-child pairs. With a sensitivity of about 100 clones per million clonotypes, no persistent microchimeric T cell clones were detected. The study used deep NGS to compare TCR beta repertoires of mothers and children, seeking features distinguishing related mother-child pairs from unrelated individuals. Mothers averaged about 37 +/- 4 years of age and children averaged around 10 +/- 4 years. After adapter ligation was performed with NEBNext reagents, the libraries were sequenced on an Illumina HiSeq 2000 with 100+100 nt paired-end reads. To prevent cross-contamination, the mother and child libraries were prepared one month apart and sequenced in separate runs. Between roughly 500,000 and 2,300,000 distinct TCR beta clonotypes were identified per donor. Naive TCR beta clonotypes were estimated from low-frequency clonotypes matched to each donor's FACS-determined naive share, without sorting.

The V and J genes are TRBV4-2 and TRBJ2-7; TRBD2 is a weak D gene call, 5 bases matching. Sequencing was done on a sample of blood. This TCR was sampled from a girl between 2 and 10 years old in good health. The bases read TGTGCCAGCAGCCATAGACCGACTACCTACGAGCAGTACTTC. This sequence encodes CASSHRPTTYEQYF.